Shown below are 21 T cell receptor beta chains from a single sample sequenced in a study of OX40 agonist ivuxolimab in advanced cancers. Generated by immunoSEQ multiplex PCR, the TCRdb table keeps only in-frame clones and is missing some. This sample has 50,000 to 65,000 clones, with 88% found just once. Here the sequenced sample was CD4+ or CD8+ T cells sorted from blood, taken in a trial of the OX40 agonist ivuxolimab. The receptors stem from an adult with an advanced solid tumor such as melanoma, head and neck, liver or kidney cancer.

The chain has TRBV10-2 and TRBJ1-1; weak D call: TRBD1 (5 bases). The CDR3 loop spans 14 amino acids. In germline, CDR1 is WSHSY, CDR2 SAAADI. The germline V and J ends were trimmed by 8 bases and 0 bases, with 13 bases remaining between them. In nucleotides, the CDR3 is TGCGCCAGCCAGTCACAGGCCATGAACACTGAAGCTTTCTTT. Translated, it gives CASQSQAMNTEAFF.

The rearrangement links TRBV9 to TRBJ2-2; D gene unclear. V dropped 0 bases and J dropped 0 bases, with 15 bases sitting between them. Germline loops: CDR1 SGDLS, CDR2 YYNGEE. CDR3 length: 18 amino acids. CDR3 DNA: TGTGCCAGCAGCGTAGGTAGTACAGCCAGCGCGAACACCGGGGAGCTGTTTTTT. It is translated as CASSVGSTASANTGELFF.

The DNA of the CDR3 is TGTGCCAGCAGATACGGACAGGGTTTCACCGGGGAGCTGTTTTTT. Translation: CASRYGQGFTGELFF. J is TRBJ2-2 and V is TRBV7-2, with 8 bases aligning to TRBD1. This CDR3 contains 15 residues. Germline assignment: CDR1 SGHTA and CDR2 FQGNSA. V gave up 6 bases and J gave up 4 bases; unmatched junction bases: 7.

This chain joins TRBV6-5 and TRBJ1-2, with D possibly TRBD1 on 5 matching bases. V was clipped by 3 bases and J by 4 bases, with 15 bases between them. Germline-derived CDR1 and CDR2 are MNHEY and SVGAGI. The CDR3 sequence is 15 residues long. The CDR3 DNA reads as TGTGCCAGCAGTTATGACAGCTCGACTTTCTATGGCTACACCTTC. Translated: CASSYDSSTFYGYTF.

The V and J genes are TRBV27 and TRBJ2-2; TRBD1 agrees at 7 bases. Trimming at V came to 6 bases and at J to 4 bases, leaving 11 bases not matched to a gene. There are 16 residues in the CDR3. Germline V CDR1 and CDR2: MNHEY, SMNVEV (reference sequence). For the CDR3, the DNA is TGTGCCAGCAGACTTATTACAGGGGACCTCACCGGGGAGCTGTTTTTT. It is translated as CASRLITGDLTGELFF.

The V and J genes are TRBV11-2 and TRBJ2-5; 9 nucleotides line up with TRBD1. Germline loops: CDR1 SGHAT, CDR2 FQNNGV. The CDR3 covers 14 residues. V dropped 4 bases and J dropped 2; count of bases not matched to a gene: 2. CDR3 nucleotide sequence: TGTGCCAGCAGCTACGGACAGGGGCAAGAGACCCAGTACTTC. Translation: CASSYGQGQETQYF.

The chain links TRBV10-3 to TRBJ1-1, with D perhaps TRBD1 (5 bases). The CDR3 has 13 amino acids. With 3 bases removed from V and 6 bases from J, the gap between germline ends came to 11 bases. Germline V gene sequence: CDR1 ENHRY, CDR2 SYGVKD. The chain's CDR3 is CAISDRGGAEAFF. CDR3 coding DNA: TGTGCCATCAGTGACAGAGGAGGGGCTGAAGCTTTCTTT.

This sequence joins TRBV11-1 and TRBJ1-1; TRBD1 matches at 8 bases. Germline V lookup: CDR1 SGHAT, CDR2 FQDESV (reference sequence). This CDR3 has 15 residues. V lost 5 bases, J lost 7 bases, and 12 bases stayed unmatched. The DNA of the CDR3 is TGTGCCAGCAGCCCCTCCCGAGGACAGGGACTTGAAGCTTTCTTT. It codes for CASSPSRGQGLEAFF.

The chain recombines TRBV6-1 with TRBJ2-1; D perhaps matches TRBD1 (6 bases). Germline V gives CDR1 MNHNS, CDR2 SASEGT. The length of the CDR3 is 14 residues. Trimming left V 10 bases short and J 5 bases short, with 18 bases between. CDR3 sequence (DNA): TGTGCCACACAGGGAAGGAATGCGAACAATGAGCAGTTCTTC. Residues: CATQGRNANNEQFF.

The chain uses TRBV11-2 and TRBJ1-2, with a tentative D call TRBD1 (6 bases). Looked up from germline, CDR1 is SGHAT and CDR2 is FQNNGV. The CDR3 has 17 amino acids. Trimming pared 2 bases from V and 2 bases from J, leaving 18 bases between. CDR3 amino acids: CASSLTRGGTLNYGYTF. For the CDR3, the DNA is TGTGCCAGCAGCTTAACACGTGGGGGGACACTGAACTATGGCTACACCTTC.

This chain uses TRBV14 with TRBJ1-6; possible D gene TRBD1, 5 bases. Trimming shortened V by 4 bases and J by 9 bases, and 19 bases separated the two germline ends. This CDR3 has 16 amino acids. The germline gives CDR1 SGHDN, CDR2 FVKESK. The CDR3 sequence: CASSPGASRGGSPLHF. CDR3 DNA sequence: TGTGCCAGCAGCCCCGGGGCCTCCCGGGGAGGTTCACCCCTCCACTTT.

The chain couples TRBV19 to TRBJ1-2, with 10 bases lining up with TRBD1. The V segment lost 6 bases and the J segment 2 bases; nucleotides outside the gene matches: 15. The CDR3 loop spans 18 amino acids. Germline CDR1 and CDR2: LNHDA and SQIVND (reference sequence). CDR3 in DNA: TGTGCCAGTAGACGAATCGACAGGGGGCCCTCCTTGAACTATGGCTACACCTTC. Its protein is CASRRIDRGPSLNYGYTF.

The genes are TRBV5-6 and TRBJ1-5; 8 bases are shared with TRBD1. The CDR3 is 13 residues long. The V gene's germline CDR1 is SGHDT and CDR2 YYEEEE. V shed 3 bases, J shed 9 bases, and the junction held 5 bases outside the gene matches. The CDR3 sequence is CASSSGGLTPQHF. CDR3 bases: TGTGCCAGCAGCTCAGGGGGCCTGACGCCCCAGCATTTT.

The V call is TRBV5-1, the J call TRBJ1-5, with D unresolved. The CDR3 spans 14 residues. Germline assignment: CDR1 SGHRS and CDR2 YFSETQ. V was clipped by 4 bases and J by 0 bases, with 8 bases between them. The CDR3 here is CASSPGDSNQPQHF. CDR3 nucleotides: TGCGCCAGCAGCCCCGGGGATAGCAATCAGCCCCAGCATTTT.

The chain employs TRBV15 and TRBJ1-2; D gene ambiguous. The V end was cut by 0 bases, the J end by 7 bases, with 15 bases between. Germline V gene data show CDR1 as LNHNV and CDR2 as YYDKDF (reference sequence). The CDR3 extends over 15 amino acids. For the CDR3, the DNA is TGTGCCACCAGCAGAGATCTCGCGGGAGGCGCTGGCTACACCTTC. The encoded protein is CATSRDLAGGAGYTF.

V and J are TRBV7-2 and TRBJ2-5; 7 bases align to TRBD2. The J segment lost 0 bases and the V segment lost 4 bases, leaving 8 bases of the junction unmatched. Germline V gene lookup returns CDR1 SGHTA and CDR2 FQGNSA. The CDR3 consists of 16 residues. The CDR3 loop is CASSSSGTLYQETQYF. CDR3 coding DNA: TGTGCCAGCAGCTCGAGCGGGACCTTGTACCAAGAGACCCAGTACTTC.

The genes are TRBV30 and TRBJ1-5; D call uncertain. The ends were cut back, 5 bases at V and 0 bases at J, with 26 bases in the middle. CDR3 length: 19 amino acids. Germline assignment: CDR1 GTSNPN and CDR2 SVGIG (reference sequence). The CDR3 here is CAWAPAASGWVNSNQPQHF. The CDR3 nucleotides read TGTGCCTGGGCGCCTGCCGCTAGCGGGTGGGTAAATAGCAATCAGCCCCAGCATTTT.

The rearrangement links TRBV19 to TRBJ2-5; D may be TRBD1 (5 bases). CDR3 length: 13 amino acids. Germline values: CDR1 LNHDA, CDR2 SQIVND (reference sequence). Trimming removed 6 bases at V and 1 base at J, with 9 bases between. The CDR3 region has the DNA TGTGCCAGTAGCGGACACTCCCAAGAGACCCAGTACTTC. It is translated as CASSGHSQETQYF.

The V and J genes are TRBV11-3 and TRBJ2-3; the D is unclear. This CDR3 contains 12 residues. Trimming removed 5 bases from V and 6 bases from J, with 9 bases in between. Germline loops: CDR1 SGHNT, CDR2 YENEEA. The CDR3 sequence is CASSPEGDTQYF. CDR3 DNA: TGTGCCAGCAGCCCCGAAGGGGATACGCAGTATTTT.

V usage is TRBV5-4 and J usage is TRBJ1-6; tentative D call: TRBD1 (5 bases). The V end was cut by 0 bases, the J end by 3 bases, with 7 bases between. The CDR3 spans 15 residues. Germline V gene lookup returns CDR1 SGHNT and CDR2 YYREEE (reference sequence). The chain's CDR3 is CASSLVGGYNSPLHF. In DNA form, the CDR3 reads TGTGCCAGCAGCTTGGTGGGGGGCTATAATTCACCCCTCCACTTT.

The chain employs TRBV7-2 and TRBJ2-7, with 12 bases identical to TRBD2. V dropped 3 bases and J dropped 4; count of bases not matched to a gene: 7. Germline lookup yields CDR1 SGHTA and CDR2 FQGNSA. The CDR3 runs to 16 residues. The CDR3 is CASSLRTSGIPYEQYF. The CDR3 region has the DNA TGTGCCAGCAGCTTGAGGACTAGCGGGATCCCGTACGAGCAGTACTTC.